This TCR beta chain stems from a study of T-cell memory formation after mild COVID-19. V lost 7 bases and J 5 bases, leaving 11 bases between the germline ends. CDR3 size: 12 residues. The V gene's germline CDR1 is MNHNS and CDR2 SASEGT. TCRdb reprocessed the 5' RACE reads via MiXCR and lists one record per CDR3 protein. The table records 190,000 or so distinct CDR3 sequences, 8% to 11% of them present only once. This TCR derives from a man in his late teens or twenties who had mild COVID-19 (a few samples of this study predate the infection). Cell type and time point are not known. The chain is built from TRBV6-1 and TRBJ1-2; no clear D gene. Sequencing was carried out using PBMCs or a T cell subset sorted from them (not recorded which). In DNA, the CDR3 is TGTGCCAGCACTCTGGGGAAATATGGCTACACCTTC. Translating it yields CASTLGKYGYTF.